This T cell receptor (beta chain) was observed in a study of cytomegalovirus exposure and HLA in healthy donors. Study results and caveats: Immune exposure data for these donors was limited to CMV serostatus. The study labeled fewer than 200 TCR beta chains cytomegalovirus-associated.

The PCR made use of 60 Vbeta and 13 Jbeta primers. The data were produced by immunoSEQ multiplex PCR, yet TCRdb's version contains in-frame clones alone and is incomplete. Among some 140,000 clones, 65% to 80% were seen once, and the ten largest hold 2.8%. As concerns this clone: Its antigen is still unknown.

CDR1 LNHDA and CDR2 SQIVND come from the germline V gene (reference sequence). The CDR3 has 14 amino acids. The V end lost 4 bases, the J end lost 1 base, and 8 bases lay between the germline ends. The chain uses TRBV19 and TRBJ1-3; D is unresolved. Sequenced: PBMCs. The TCR originated in a man between 18 and 29 years old in good health and CMV-seronegative. The CDR3 sequence is CASSNGRSGNTIYF. In nucleotides, the CDR3 is TGTGCCAGTAGTAATGGGAGGTCTGGAAACACCATATATTTT.